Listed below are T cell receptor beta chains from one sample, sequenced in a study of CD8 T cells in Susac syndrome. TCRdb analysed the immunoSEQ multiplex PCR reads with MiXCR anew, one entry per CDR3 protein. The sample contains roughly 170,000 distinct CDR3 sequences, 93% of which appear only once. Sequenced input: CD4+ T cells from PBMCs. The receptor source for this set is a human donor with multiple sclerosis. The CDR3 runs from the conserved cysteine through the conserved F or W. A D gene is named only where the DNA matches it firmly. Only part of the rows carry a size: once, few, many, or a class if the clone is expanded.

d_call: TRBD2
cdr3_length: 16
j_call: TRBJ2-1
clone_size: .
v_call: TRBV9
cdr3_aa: CASSISGRTSDNEQFF
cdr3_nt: TGTGCCAGCAGCATAAGCGGGAGAACATCCGACAATGAGCAGTTCTTC

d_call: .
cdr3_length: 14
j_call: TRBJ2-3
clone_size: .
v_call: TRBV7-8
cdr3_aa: CASSLAEGTDTQYF
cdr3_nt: TGTGCCAGCAGCTTAGCTGAGGGGACAGATACGCAGTATTTT

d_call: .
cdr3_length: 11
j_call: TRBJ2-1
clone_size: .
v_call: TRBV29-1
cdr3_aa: CSVPQGYEQFF
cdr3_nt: TGCAGCGTTCCCCAAGGCTATGAGCAGTTCTTC

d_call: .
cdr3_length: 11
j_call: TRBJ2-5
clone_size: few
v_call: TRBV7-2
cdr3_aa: CASSLAETQYF
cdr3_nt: TGTGCCAGCAGCTTAGCGGAGACCCAGTACTTC

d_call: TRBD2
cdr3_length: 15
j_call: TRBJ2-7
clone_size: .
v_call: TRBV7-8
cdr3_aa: CASSLDPVAGGEQYF
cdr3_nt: TGTGCCAGCAGCTTAGATCCGGTAGCGGGGGGAGAGCAGTACTTC

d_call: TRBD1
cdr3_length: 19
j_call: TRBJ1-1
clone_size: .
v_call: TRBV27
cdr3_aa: CASSPRQVRPGGFSTEAFF
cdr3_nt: TGTGCCAGCAGTCCCCGACAGGTCCGACCAGGGGGCTTTAGCACTGAAGCTTTCTTT

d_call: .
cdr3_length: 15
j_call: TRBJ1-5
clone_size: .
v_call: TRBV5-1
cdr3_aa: CASSLGPESNQPQHF
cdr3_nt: TGCGCCAGCAGCTTGGGGCCAGAGAGCAATCAGCCCCAGCATTTT

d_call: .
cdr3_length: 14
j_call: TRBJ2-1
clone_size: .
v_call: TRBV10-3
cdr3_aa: CAIRGSVKYNEQFF
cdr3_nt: TGTGCCATCAGGGGATCCGTTAAGTACAATGAGCAGTTCTTC

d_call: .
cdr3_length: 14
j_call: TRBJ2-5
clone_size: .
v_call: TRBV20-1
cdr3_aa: CSALLGGLQETQYF
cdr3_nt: TGCAGTGCTCTCCTAGGGGGGCTACAAGAGACCCAGTACTTC

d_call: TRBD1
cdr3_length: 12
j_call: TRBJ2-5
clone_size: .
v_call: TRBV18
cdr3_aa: CASSPSGGTQYF
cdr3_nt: TGTGCCAGCTCACCCTCAGGGGGGACCCAGTACTTC